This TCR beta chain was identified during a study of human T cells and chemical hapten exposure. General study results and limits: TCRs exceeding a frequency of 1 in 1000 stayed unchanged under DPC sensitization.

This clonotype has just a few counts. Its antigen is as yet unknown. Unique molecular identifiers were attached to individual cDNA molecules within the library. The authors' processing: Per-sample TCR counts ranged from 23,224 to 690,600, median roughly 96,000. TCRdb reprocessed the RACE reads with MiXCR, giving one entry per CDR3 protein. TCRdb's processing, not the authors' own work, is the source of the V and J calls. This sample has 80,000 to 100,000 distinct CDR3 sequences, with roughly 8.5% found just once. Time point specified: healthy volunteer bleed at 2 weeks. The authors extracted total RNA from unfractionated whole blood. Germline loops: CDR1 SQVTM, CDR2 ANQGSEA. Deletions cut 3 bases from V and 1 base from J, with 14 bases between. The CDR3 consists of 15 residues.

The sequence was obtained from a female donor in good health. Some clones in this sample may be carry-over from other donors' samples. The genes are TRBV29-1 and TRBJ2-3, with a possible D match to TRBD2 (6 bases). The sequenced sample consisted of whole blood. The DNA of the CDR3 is TGCAGCGTTGAGTTATCGGGAGCAGGCACAGATACGCAGTATTTT. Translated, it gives CSVELSGAGTDTQYF.